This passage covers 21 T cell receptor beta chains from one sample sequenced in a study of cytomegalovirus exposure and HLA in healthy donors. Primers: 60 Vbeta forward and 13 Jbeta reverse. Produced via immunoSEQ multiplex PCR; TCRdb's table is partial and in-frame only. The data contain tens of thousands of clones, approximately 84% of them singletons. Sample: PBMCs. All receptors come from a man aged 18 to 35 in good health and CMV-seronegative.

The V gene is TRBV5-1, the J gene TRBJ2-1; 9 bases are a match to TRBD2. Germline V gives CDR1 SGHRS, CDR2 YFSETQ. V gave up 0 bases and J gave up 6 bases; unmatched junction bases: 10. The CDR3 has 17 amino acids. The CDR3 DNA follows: TGCGCCAGCAGCTTGGATCCTAGCGGGAACCCTGGCAATGAGCAGTTCTTC. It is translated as CASSLDPSGNPGNEQFF.

CDR3 nucleotides: TGTGCCAGCGGCTATGGCGTAGCGGGAGTCTTTAATGAGCAGTTCTTC. The encoded protein is CASGYGVAGVFNEQFF. The chain couples TRBV2 to TRBJ2-1; TRBD2 agrees at 9 bases. Trimming took 8 bases from V and 7 from J; bases not matched to a gene: 15. CDR3 length: 16 amino acids. The germline gives CDR1 SNHLY, CDR2 FYNNEI.

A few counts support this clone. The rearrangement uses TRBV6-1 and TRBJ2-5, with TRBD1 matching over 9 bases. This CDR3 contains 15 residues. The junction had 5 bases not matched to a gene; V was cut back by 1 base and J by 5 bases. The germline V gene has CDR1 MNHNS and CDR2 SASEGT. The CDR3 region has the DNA TGTGCCAGCAGTGAAGGGTGGACAGGGGTGGAGACCCAGTACTTC. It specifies CASSEGWTGVETQYF.

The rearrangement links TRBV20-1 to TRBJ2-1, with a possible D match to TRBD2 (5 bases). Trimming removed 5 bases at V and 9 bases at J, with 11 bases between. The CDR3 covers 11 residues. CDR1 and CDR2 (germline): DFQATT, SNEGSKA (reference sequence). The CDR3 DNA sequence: TGCAGTGCTGACGGACTCACTGAGCAGTTCTTC. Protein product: CSADGLTEQFF.

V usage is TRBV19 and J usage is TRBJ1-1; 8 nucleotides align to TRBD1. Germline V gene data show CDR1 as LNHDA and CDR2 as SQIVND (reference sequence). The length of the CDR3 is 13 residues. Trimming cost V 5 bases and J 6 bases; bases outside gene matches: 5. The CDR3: CASSPTDRAEAFF. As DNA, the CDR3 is TGTGCCAGTAGTCCCACGGACAGGGCTGAAGCTTTCTTT.

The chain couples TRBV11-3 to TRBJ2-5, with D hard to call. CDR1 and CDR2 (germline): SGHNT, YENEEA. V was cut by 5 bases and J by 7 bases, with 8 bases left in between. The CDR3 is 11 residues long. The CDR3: CASSASGTQYF. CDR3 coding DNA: TGTGCCAGCAGCGCTTCGGGGACCCAGTACTTC.

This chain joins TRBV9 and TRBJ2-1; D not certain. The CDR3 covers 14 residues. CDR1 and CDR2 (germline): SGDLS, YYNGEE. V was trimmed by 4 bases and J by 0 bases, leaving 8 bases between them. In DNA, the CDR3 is TGTGCCAGCAGCCCGGGTAGCTCCTACAATGAGCAGTTCTTC. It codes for CASSPGSSYNEQFF.

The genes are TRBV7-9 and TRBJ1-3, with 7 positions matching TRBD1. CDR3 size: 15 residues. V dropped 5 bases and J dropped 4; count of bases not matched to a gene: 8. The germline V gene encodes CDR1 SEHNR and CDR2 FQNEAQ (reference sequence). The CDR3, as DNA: TGTGCCAGCAGCAGGGACAGTTTCTCGGGAAACACCATATATTTT. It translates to CASSRDSFSGNTIYF.

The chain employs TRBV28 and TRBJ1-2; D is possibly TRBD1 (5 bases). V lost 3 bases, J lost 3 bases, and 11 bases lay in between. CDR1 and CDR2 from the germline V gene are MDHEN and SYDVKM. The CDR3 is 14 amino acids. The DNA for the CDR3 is TGTGCCAGCAGTTTCACTTGGGGGGACTATGGCTACACCTTC. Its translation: CASSFTWGDYGYTF.

CDR3 region: CASSLGLAGYEQYF. The CDR3 DNA follows: TGTGCCAGCAGCTTGGGACTAGCGGGGTACGAGCAGTACTTC. This rearrangement joins TRBV7-6 to TRBJ2-7, with 13 bases identical to TRBD2. The trim removed 3 bases at V and 4 bases at J, leaving 0 bases unmatched. This CDR3 comprises 14 residues. The germline V gene encodes CDR1 SGHVS and CDR2 FNYEAQ.

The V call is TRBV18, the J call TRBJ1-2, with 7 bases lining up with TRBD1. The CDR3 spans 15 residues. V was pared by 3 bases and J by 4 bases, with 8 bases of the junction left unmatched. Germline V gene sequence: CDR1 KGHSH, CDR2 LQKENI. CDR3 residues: CASSPPGQIFYGYTF. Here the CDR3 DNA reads TGTGCCAGCTCACCCCCGGGACAGATCTTCTATGGCTACACCTTC.

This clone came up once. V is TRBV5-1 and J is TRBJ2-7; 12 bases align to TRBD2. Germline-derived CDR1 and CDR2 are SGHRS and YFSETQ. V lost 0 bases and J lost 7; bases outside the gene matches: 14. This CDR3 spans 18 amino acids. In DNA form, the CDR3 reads TGCGCCAGCAGCTTGGGACTAGCGGGAGTTAGGGCCTCTCGGGAGCAGTACTTC. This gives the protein CASSLGLAGVRASREQYF.

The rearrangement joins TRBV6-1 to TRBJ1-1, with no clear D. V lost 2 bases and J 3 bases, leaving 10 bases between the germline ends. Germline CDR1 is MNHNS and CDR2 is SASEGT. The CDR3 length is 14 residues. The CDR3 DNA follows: TGTGCCAGCAGTGAATCCGGGGTGGACACTGAAGCTTTCTTT. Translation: CASSESGVDTEAFF.

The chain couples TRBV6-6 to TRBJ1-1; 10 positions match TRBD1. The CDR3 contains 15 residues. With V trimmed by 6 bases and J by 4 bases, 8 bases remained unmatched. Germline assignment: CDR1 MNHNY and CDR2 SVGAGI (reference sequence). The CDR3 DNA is TGTGCCAGCAGCCCCGGACAGGGGGTCCCCACTGAAGCTTTCTTT. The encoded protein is CASSPGQGVPTEAFF.

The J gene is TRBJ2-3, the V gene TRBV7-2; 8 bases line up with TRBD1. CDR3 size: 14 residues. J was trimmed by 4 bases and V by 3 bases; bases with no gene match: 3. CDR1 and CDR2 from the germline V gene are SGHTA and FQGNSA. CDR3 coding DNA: TGTGCCAGCAGCTTGGACAGGGTGGCAGATACGCAGTATTTT. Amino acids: CASSLDRVADTQYF.

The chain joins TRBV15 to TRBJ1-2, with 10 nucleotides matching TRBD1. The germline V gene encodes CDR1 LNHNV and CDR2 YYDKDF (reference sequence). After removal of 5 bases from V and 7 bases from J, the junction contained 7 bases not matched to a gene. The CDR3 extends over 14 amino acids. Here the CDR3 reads CATSVGTGVSGYTF. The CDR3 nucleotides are TGTGCCACCAGCGTTGGGACAGGGGTCTCTGGCTACACCTTC.

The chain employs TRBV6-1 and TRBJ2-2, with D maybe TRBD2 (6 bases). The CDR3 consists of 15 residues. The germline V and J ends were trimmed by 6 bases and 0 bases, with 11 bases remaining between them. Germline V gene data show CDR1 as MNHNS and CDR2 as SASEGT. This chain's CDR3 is CASSSGGANTGELFF. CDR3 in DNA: TGTGCCAGCAGCTCCGGCGGGGCGAACACCGGGGAGCTGTTTTTT.

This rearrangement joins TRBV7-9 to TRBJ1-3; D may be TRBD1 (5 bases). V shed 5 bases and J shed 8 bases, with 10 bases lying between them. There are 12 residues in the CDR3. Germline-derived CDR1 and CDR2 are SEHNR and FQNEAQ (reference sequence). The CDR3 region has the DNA TGTGCCAGCAGCCAGTTAGGGGACACCATATATTTT. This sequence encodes CASSQLGDTIYF.

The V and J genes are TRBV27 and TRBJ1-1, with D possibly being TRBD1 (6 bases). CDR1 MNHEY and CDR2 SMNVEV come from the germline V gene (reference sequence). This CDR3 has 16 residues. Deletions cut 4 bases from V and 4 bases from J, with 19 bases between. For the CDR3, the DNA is TGTGCCAGCAGTTCCGGACAGCGGGGTAAGGGCACTGAAGCTTTCTTT. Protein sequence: CASSSGQRGKGTEAFF.

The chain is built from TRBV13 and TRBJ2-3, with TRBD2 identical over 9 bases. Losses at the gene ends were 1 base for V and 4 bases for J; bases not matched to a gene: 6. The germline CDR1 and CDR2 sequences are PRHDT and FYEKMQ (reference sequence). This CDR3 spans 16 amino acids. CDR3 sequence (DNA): TGTGCCAGCAGCTTAGACTGGGCGGGAGGGCCAGATACGCAGTATTTT. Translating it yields CASSLDWAGGPDTQYF.

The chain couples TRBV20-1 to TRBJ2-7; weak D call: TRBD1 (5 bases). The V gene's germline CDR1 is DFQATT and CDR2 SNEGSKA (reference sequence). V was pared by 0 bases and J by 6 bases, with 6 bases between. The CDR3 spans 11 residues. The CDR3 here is CSAREGPEQYF. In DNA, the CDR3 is TGCAGTGCTAGAGAGGGGCCCGAGCAGTACTTC.